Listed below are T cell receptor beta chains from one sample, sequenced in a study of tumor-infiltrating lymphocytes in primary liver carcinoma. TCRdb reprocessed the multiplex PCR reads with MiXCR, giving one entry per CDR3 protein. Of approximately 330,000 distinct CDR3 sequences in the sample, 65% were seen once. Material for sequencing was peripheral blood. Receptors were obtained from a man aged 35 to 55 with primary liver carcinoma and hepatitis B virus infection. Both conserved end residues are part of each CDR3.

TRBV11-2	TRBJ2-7	CASSPPLVNHEQYF
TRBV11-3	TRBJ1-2	CAIRTGQGVDYGYTF
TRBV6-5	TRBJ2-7	CASGPRITLYKQYF
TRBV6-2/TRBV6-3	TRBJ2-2	CASTLWESGGELFF
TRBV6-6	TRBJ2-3	CATQTGKTDTQYF
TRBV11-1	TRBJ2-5	CANSSQPGSQETQYF
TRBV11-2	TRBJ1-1	CASSHISTNTEAFF
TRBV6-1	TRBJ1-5	CASTGVANQPQHF
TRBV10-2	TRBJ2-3	CASKGSPGTDTQYF
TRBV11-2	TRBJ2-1	CASSLAGASGGSGQFF
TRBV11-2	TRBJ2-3	CASSFPAGGVDTQYF
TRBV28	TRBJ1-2	CASTRGWGNYGYTF
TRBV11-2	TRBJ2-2	CASSQKGRGADTGELFF
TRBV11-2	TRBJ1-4	CASSSRKTTNEKLFF
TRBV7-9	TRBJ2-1	CASRGAAEAPHEQFF
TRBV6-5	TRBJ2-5	CASRTLASIIGTQYF
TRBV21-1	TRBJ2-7	CASCRDGPHLYEKYF
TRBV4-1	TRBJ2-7	CASSTRTGDSYEQYF
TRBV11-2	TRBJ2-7	CASSVIGLGSGEQYF
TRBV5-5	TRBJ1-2	CASSFQGYGYTF
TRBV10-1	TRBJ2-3	CASSESLAGGTQYF
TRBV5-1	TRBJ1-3	CASSLAQPPGNTIYF
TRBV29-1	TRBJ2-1	CSVEETDYNEQFF
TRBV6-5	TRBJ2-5	CASIYFSGQETQYF
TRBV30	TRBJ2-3	CAARSGSTDTQYF
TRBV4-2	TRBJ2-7	CASSLRTGGPYEQYF
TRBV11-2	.	CTSSPGLAGDGEQYF
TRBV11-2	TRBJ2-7	CASSLDLGAPSYVQYF
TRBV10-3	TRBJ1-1	CAISESAENTEVFF
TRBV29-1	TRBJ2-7	CSVEGVRTYKQYF
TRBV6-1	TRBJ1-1	CASRSPLGQLRMNTEAFF
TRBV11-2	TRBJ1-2	CASSLVAGQTLGHDYAF
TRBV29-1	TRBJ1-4	CSVVRPDGSNEKLLF
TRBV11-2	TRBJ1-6	CASSSREGPNSPLHF
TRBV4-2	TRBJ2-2	CASSQTGAAGTGELFF
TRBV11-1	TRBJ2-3	CASSLGVDTQYF
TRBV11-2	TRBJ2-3	CAGNAGQTFTDTQYF
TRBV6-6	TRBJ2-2	CASSFVPGPSFTKNTGELFF
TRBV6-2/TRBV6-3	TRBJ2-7	CASNEAHHEQYF
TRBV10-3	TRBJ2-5	CAINPSDGVQETQYF
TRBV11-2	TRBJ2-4	CVSMNRGFSYDQYF
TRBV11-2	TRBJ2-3	CASSLEGTSGRDTQYF
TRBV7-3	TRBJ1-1	CDSRRDSSNTEAFF
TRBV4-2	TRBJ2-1	CASSQDQGTTGRANELFF
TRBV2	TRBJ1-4	CASSLGGVATEKLFF
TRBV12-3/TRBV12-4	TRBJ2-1	CASRPGQGSYNEQSF